Listed here is a single TCR beta chain. This sample was taken from a study of control samples from healthy donors and cancer patients. Data came from immunoSEQ multiplex PCR; TCRdb stores just in-frame clones and leaves some out. The sample includes about 120,000 clones, more than 85% seen only once; the top ten take more than 2%. The V end lost 0 bases, the J end lost 7 bases, and 9 bases lay between the germline ends. This CDR3 is 13 amino acids long. From germline, CDR1 is LGHDT and CDR2 YNNKEL (reference sequence). The clonotype comes from a man aged 25-45 years in good health. The rearrangement uses TRBV3-1 (or the pseudogene TRBV3-2) and TRBJ1-1, with D hard to call. Sequencing was performed on blood. The CDR3 DNA is TGTGCCAGCAGCCAAGATCGGAGTTTTGAAGCTTTCTTT. Amino acid sequence: CASSQDRSFEAFF.